This TCR beta chain was recovered during a study of T cells in localized non-small cell lung cancer. Trimming took 0 bases from V and 6 from J, leaving 15 bases between them. Germline CDR1 GTSNPN, CDR2 SVGIG (reference sequence). This CDR3 is 15 amino acids long. As regards this clone: Its antigen is unidentified.

General study results and limits: As only one tumor region underwent sequencing, heterogeneity remains possible. Clonality peaked in uninvolved adjacent lung rather than tumor.

Data came from immunoSEQ multiplex PCR; TCRdb stores just in-frame clones and leaves some out. The table has nearly 15,000 clones, more than 80% seen once; the top ten hold around 4.2%. The TCR originated in a woman between 35 and 70 years old with stage I lung adenocarcinoma. The source material was peripheral blood, sampled before any cancer treatment. The chain joins TRBV30 to TRBJ1-5; D is possibly TRBD1 (5 bases). Here the CDR3 reads CAWSVSGRAGQPQHF. The CDR3 nucleotides read TGTGCCTGGAGTGTATCCGGCAGGGCCGGTCAGCCCCAGCATTTT.